What follows describes a single T cell receptor beta chain. Antigen: not known. This CDR3 has 16 amino acids. Germline V gives CDR1 MDHEN, CDR2 SYDVKM. Losses at the gene ends were 2 bases for V and 6 bases for J; bases not matched to a gene: 10. PCR amplification relied on 60 Vbeta primers (plus 13 Jbeta primers). Data came from immunoSEQ multiplex PCR; TCRdb stores just in-frame clones and leaves some out. The sample gives 120,000 or so clones, roughly 80% of which show up once; 4.9% is in the top ten. This record comes from a study of cytomegalovirus exposure and HLA in healthy donors. Study findings and constraints: With later analysis, a missense DCLRE1C variant became linked to TCR beta V- and J-gene trimming.

Sequenced sample: PBMCs. The gene calls are TRBV28 and TRBJ2-3; TRBD2 matches at 8 bases. The clonotype was recovered from a man aged 45-60 years in good health and CMV-seropositive. CDR3 sequence (DNA): TGTGCCAGCAGTTTAGATAGCGGGAACCGGGCGGATACGCAGTATTTT. It yields the protein CASSLDSGNRADTQYF. The whole variable domain, remainder taken from reference TRBV28 and TRBJ2-3, is DVKVTQSSRYLVKRTGEKVFLECVQDMDHENMFWYRQDPGLGLRLIYFSYDVKMKEKGDIPEGYSVSREKKERFSLILESASTNQTSMYLCASSLDSGNRADTQYFGPGTRLTVL.